This is a list of T cell receptor beta chains from one sample in a study of blood T cells in healthy people across ages. TCRdb re-analysed the 5' RACE reads in MiXCR, keeping a single row per CDR3 protein. The table includes about 830,000 distinct CDR3 sequences, 62% detected once. Sequencing was carried out using blood. Receptor source: a man younger than 45 in good health. The CDR3 runs from the conserved cysteine through the conserved F or W. Each record gives: V gene, CDR3 protein.

>TRBV5-1
CASSNRQGALHEQFF
>TRBV27
CACSPGGISNQPQHF
>TRBV7-2
CASSWTGLEQYF
>TRBV6-6
CASSDPQGSQSSYEQYF
>TRBV4-2
CASSQVQLAGGTPNEQFF
>TRBV12-3/TRBV12-4
CASSFRGDAPLHF
>TRBV12-3/TRBV12-4
CASSFRRGGGYNEQFF
>TRBV4-2
CASSHIAGGDQPQHF
>TRBV28
CASSLRDGELFF
>TRBV25-1
CASSSLAETQYF
>TRBV29-1
CSGGGRTNTEAFF
>TRBV7-2
CASSARGGADTQYF
>TRBV7-9
CASSFEVGGREQYF
>TRBV20-1
CSVIQGDSDYGYTF
>TRBV5-1
CASSLRVGGVESPLHF
>TRBV28
CATSGGWNSYEQYF
>TRBV4-2
CASSQGRGDGYTF
>TRBV6-5
CASSYQPDGGYEQYF